Only one count was recorded for the clone carrying this TCR beta chain. Its antigen is currently unknown. The sample originates from a study of blood T cell dynamics during melanoma immunotherapy. Broader study findings: PBMC repertoires of eventual disease-control patients split at W3 into clonality or diversity gains.

The CDR3 contains 14 residues. V was cut by 4 bases and J by 2 bases, with 11 bases left in between. CDR1 is SGHDN and CDR2 is FVKESK in the germline V gene. This table comes from immunoSEQ multiplex PCR, and its TCRdb copy is limited to in-frame clones, with some not included. The sample has 11,000 or so clones; about 88% are singletons. The sample's time point: week 3, after first cycle of checkpoint inhibitor. At 12 weeks after first infusion, RECIST 1.1 defined response for most patients. Sample: blood, taken from a patient treated with checkpoint blockade. The receptor was derived from a human donor with melanoma. V is TRBV14 and J is TRBJ2-5; no reliable D call. CDR3 coding DNA: TGTGCCAGCAGCCGTGTGGGTCCGCAAGAGACCCAGTACTTC. Its translation is CASSRVGPQETQYF. The complete variable domain, with remaining parts taken from reference TRBV14 and TRBJ2-5, reads EAGVTQFPSHSVIEKGQTVTLRCDPISGHDNLYWYRRVMGKEIKFLLHFVKESKQDESGMPNNRFLAERTGGTYSTLKVQPAELEDSGVYFCASSRVGPQETQYFGPGTRLLVL.